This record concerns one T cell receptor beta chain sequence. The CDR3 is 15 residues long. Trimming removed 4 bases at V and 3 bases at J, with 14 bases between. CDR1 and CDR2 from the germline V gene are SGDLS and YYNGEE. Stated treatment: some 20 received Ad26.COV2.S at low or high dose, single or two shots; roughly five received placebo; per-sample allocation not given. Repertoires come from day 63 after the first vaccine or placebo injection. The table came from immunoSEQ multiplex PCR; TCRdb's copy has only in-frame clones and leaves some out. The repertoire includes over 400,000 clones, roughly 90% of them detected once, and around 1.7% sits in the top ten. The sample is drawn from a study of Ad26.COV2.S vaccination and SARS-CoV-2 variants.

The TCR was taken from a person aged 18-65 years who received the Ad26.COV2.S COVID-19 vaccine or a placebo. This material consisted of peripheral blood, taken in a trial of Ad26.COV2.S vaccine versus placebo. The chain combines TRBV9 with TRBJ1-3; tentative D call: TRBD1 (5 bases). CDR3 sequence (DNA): TGTGCCAGCAGCAACATGGGGGGGTTTGGAAACACCATATATTTT. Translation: CASSNMGGFGNTIYF.